These T cell receptor beta chains were read from a single sample in a study of T cells after yellow fever vaccination. TCRdb processed the 5' RACE reads anew with MiXCR; each CDR3 protein has one entry. The sample consists of about 350,000 distinct CDR3 sequences, 8% to 9.5% of them appearing once. The sequencing used PBMCs, collected roughly 45 days after the first yellow fever vaccination. The receptors come from a man aged 18-30 years who received the YFV17D yellow fever vaccine. CDR3s include the opening cysteine and the closing phenylalanine or tryptophan. The D gene is left open where the match is weak. Rows may omit the clone size; those that give it use once, few, many or a size class.

abundance	v_gene	j_gene	d_gene	CDR3aa	CDR3nt
-	TRBV7-9	TRBJ2-2	-	CASSTEPQGYGELFF	TGTGCCAGCAGCACAGAACCCCAGGGTTACGGGGAGCTGTTTTTT
few	TRBV25-1	TRBJ2-3	-	CASSERGRGQDTQYF	TGTGCCAGCAGTGAAAGGGGGAGGGGGCAAGATACGCAGTATTTT
many	TRBV27	TRBJ2-7	-	CASSFRGQAYEQYF	TGTGCCAGCAGTTTCAGAGGGCAAGCCTACGAGCAGTACTTC
-	TRBV20-1	TRBJ2-1	TRBD2	CSARPGLAETYNEQFF	TGCAGTGCTAGACCGGGACTAGCGGAAACCTACAATGAGCAGTTCTTC
-	TRBV7-2	TRBJ2-4	-	CASSLGAGAGNIQYF	TGTGCCAGCAGCTTAGGCGCCGGGGCGGGGAACATTCAGTACTTC
-	TRBV2	TRBJ2-3	TRBD2	CAGPPGGGLSTDTQYF	TGTGCCGGCCCGCCGGGCGGGGGGCTTAGCACAGATACGCAGTATTTT
-	TRBV18	TRBJ2-1	TRBD2	CASSNRGGAEQFF	TGTGCCAGCTCGAACCGCGGGGGGGCCGAGCAGTTCTTC
few	TRBV5-1	TRBJ2-5	-	CASGDQGLQETQYF	TGCGCCAGCGGCGACCAGGGCTTACAAGAGACCCAGTACTTC
many	TRBV28	TRBJ2-5	TRBD2	CASSLGAPGLAGAYLQETQYF	TGTGCCAGCAGTTTGGGGGCGCCGGGACTAGCGGGGGCTTACCTCCAAGAGACCCAGTACTTC
-	TRBV5-4	TRBJ1-3	TRBD1	CASSSAGTGAGNTIYF	TGTGCCAGCAGCAGTGCCGGGACAGGGGCTGGAAACACCATATATTTT
-	TRBV2	TRBJ2-1	TRBD2	CASSGPAGGGEQFF	TGTGCCAGCAGTGGTCCAGCGGGGGGAGGTGAGCAGTTCTTC
-	TRBV6-1	TRBJ2-3	TRBD1	CASADRGTPTDTQYF	TGTGCCAGCGCGGACAGGGGAACGCCGACAGATACGCAGTATTTT
many	TRBV15	TRBJ2-5	-	CATSRDQETQYF	TGTGCCACCAGCAGAGATCAGGAGACCCAGTACTTC
few	TRBV20-1	TRBJ1-4	TRBD1	CSAPRTGGNEKLFF	TGCAGTGCTCCCCGGACAGGGGGTAATGAAAAACTGTTTTTT